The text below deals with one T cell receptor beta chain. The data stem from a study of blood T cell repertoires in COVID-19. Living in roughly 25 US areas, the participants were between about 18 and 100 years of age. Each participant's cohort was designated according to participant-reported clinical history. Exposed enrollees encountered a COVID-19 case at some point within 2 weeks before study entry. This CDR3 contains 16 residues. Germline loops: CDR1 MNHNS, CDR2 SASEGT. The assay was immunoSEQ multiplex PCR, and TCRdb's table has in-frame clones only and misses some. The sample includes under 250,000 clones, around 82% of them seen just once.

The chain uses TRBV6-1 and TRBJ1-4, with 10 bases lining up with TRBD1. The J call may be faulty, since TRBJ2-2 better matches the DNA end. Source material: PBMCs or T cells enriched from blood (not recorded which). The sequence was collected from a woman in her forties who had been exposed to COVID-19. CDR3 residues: CASSVTFGTGDPELFF. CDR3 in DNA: TGTGCCAGCAGTGTTACCTTCGGGACAGGGGATCCGGAGCTGTTTTTT.